One sample yielded the 27 T cell receptor beta chains listed below, sequenced in a study of T cells after yellow fever vaccination. TCRdb reprocessed the 5' RACE reads with MiXCR, giving one entry per CDR3 protein. The table has 55,000 to 70,000 distinct CDR3 sequences, about 7% seen once. Sequences were derived from CD8+ T cells sorted from PBMCs, sampled around 45 days after the first yellow fever vaccination. The receptors here all came from a young man who received the YFV17D yellow fever vaccine.

This clonotype was observed a few times. V gene TRBV3-1 combines with J gene TRBJ1-5; unclear D gene. CDR1 is LGHDT and CDR2 is YNNKEL in the germline V gene (reference sequence). Trimming shortened V by 4 bases and J by 6 bases, and 13 bases separated the two germline ends. The CDR3 consists of 14 residues. CDR3 coding DNA: TGTGCCAGCAGCCTGAGCGCGGGGAGTCAGCCCCAGCATTTT. Translated, it gives CASSLSAGSQPQHF.

This clonotype appeared a few times. The V call is TRBV27, the J call TRBJ1-1; no definite D call. Trimming left V 2 bases short and J 3 bases short, with 10 bases between. CDR1 MNHEY and CDR2 SMNVEV come from the germline V gene (reference sequence). The CDR3 is 14 residues long. In DNA, the CDR3 is TGTGCCAGCAGTTTAAAGGGCTGGTACACTGAAGCTTTCTTT. Translated: CASSLKGWYTEAFF.

This clonotype was recorded many times. CDR3 residues: CASSVDPRQGTNTGELFF. In nucleotides, the CDR3 is TGTGCCAGCAGCGTAGACCCAAGACAGGGTACGAACACCGGGGAGCTGTTTTTT. This chain links TRBV9 with TRBJ2-2; 7 bases match TRBD1. Trimming took 0 bases from V and 0 from J; bases not matched to a gene: 8. Looked up from germline, CDR1 is SGDLS and CDR2 is YYNGEE. This CDR3 comprises 18 residues.

This clonotype was picked up many times. The chain joins TRBV7-9 to TRBJ2-2; D not resolved. The CDR3 has 12 residues. The V end was cut by 1 base, the J end by 6 bases, with 3 bases between. CDR1 and CDR2 from the germline V gene are SEHNR and FQNEAQ (reference sequence). The CDR3 nucleotides read TGTGCCAGCAGCTTAGTTCCCGGGGAGCTGTTTTTT. Protein sequence: CASSLVPGELFF.

V gene TRBV7-2 combines with J gene TRBJ1-3; TRBD1 might be the D (5 bases). Germline lookup yields CDR1 SGHTA and CDR2 FQGNSA. This CDR3 has 16 amino acids. V shed 5 bases and J shed 3 bases, with 17 bases lying between them. The CDR3 DNA follows: TGTGCCAGCAGCCCAGCTGTAGGGGTTCATGGAAACACCATATATTTT. Its translation: CASSPAVGVHGNTIYF.

This clonotype was detected a few times. The genes are TRBV19 and TRBJ2-1, with a tentative D call TRBD2 (5 bases). Germline-derived CDR1 and CDR2 are LNHDA and SQIVND (reference sequence). This CDR3 has 13 residues. Trimming took off 5 bases at V and 3 bases at J, with 8 bases between the two ends. CDR3 amino acids: CASSVDFYNEQFF. The CDR3 DNA reads as TGTGCCAGTAGTGTGGACTTCTACAATGAGCAGTTCTTC.

This clonotype was observed many times. The CDR3 coding sequence is TGCAGCGTTGAAGACCTGGGCAGCTCCTCCTACGAGCAGTACTTC. Translated, it gives CSVEDLGSSSYEQYF. The chain is built from TRBV29-1 and TRBJ2-7; D gene unclear. The V and J ends lost 0 bases and 0 bases respectively, with 12 bases between them. The CDR3 is 15 residues long. Germline V gene data show CDR1 as SQVTM and CDR2 as ANQGSEA.

This clonotype has a handful of counts. This chain's CDR3 is CASSLGQGTPDTQYF. The DNA of the CDR3 is TGTGCCAGCAGCTTGGGACAGGGGACGCCAGATACGCAGTATTTT. The chain carries TRBV5-4 and TRBJ2-3, with 8 bases identical to TRBD1. Losses at the gene ends were 0 bases for V and 4 bases for J; bases not matched to a gene: 4. Germline values: CDR1 SGHNT, CDR2 YYREEE (reference sequence). The CDR3 covers 15 residues.

This clonotype was found many times. The gene calls are TRBV6-5 and TRBJ1-6; a weak D match, TRBD1 (5 bases). This CDR3 spans 18 amino acids. Germline V gives CDR1 MNHEY, CDR2 SVGAGI. V shed 2 bases and J shed 0 bases, with 14 bases lying between them. The CDR3: CASSYPGTVSSYNSPLHF. The CDR3 nucleotides read TGTGCCAGCAGTTACCCAGGGACGGTTAGCTCCTATAATTCACCCCTCCACTTT.

This clonotype was seen at least ten times. The chain employs TRBV4-3 and TRBJ2-7, with TRBD2 as a possible D gene (5 bases). This CDR3 spans 14 amino acids. Germline loops: CDR1 LGHNA, CDR2 YSLEER. V was trimmed by 1 base and J by 7 bases, leaving 14 bases between them. This CDR3 is CASSQGLGSGEQYF. CDR3 nucleotide sequence: TGCGCCAGCAGCCAAGGTCTGGGGTCGGGGGAGCAGTACTTC.

In its sample, this clonotype was seen many times. The chain links TRBV5-1 to TRBJ2-1; D uncertain. The length of the CDR3 is 14 residues. Trimming removed 2 bases at V and 8 bases at J, with 14 bases between. Germline lookup yields CDR1 SGHRS and CDR2 YFSETQ. CDR3 sequence reads: CASSFGRPGDEQFF. The DNA for the CDR3 is TGCGCCAGCAGCTTTGGGCGTCCTGGGGATGAGCAGTTCTTC.

This clonotype was found many times. The chain employs TRBV5-1 and TRBJ2-1; 9 nucleotides align to TRBD1. Germline values: CDR1 SGHRS, CDR2 YFSETQ. The CDR3 runs 16 residues. J was trimmed by 2 bases and V by 0 bases; bases with no gene match: 3. Here the CDR3 reads CASSLDRGLTYNEQFF. In nucleotides, the CDR3 is TGCGCCAGCAGCTTGGACAGGGGGCTTACCTACAATGAGCAGTTCTTC. Full variable domain (rest looked up from reference TRBV5-1 and TRBJ2-1): KAGVTQTPRYLIKTRGQQVTLSCSPISGHRSVSWYQQTPGQGLQFLFEYFSETQRNKGNFPGRFSGRQFSNSRSEMNVSTLELGDSALYLCASSLDRGLTYNEQFFGPGTRLTVL.

The chain couples TRBV6-1 to TRBJ2-3, with 13 bases that match TRBD2. The V and J ends lost 5 bases and 8 bases, in that order; junction bases with no gene match: 4. The CDR3 totals 14 residues. CDR1 and CDR2 (germline): MNHNS, SASEGT. CDR3 bases: TGTGCCAGCAGTCTAGGACTAGCGGGGGCTACGCAGTATTTT. It encodes CASSLGLAGATQYF.

This clonotype was detected many times. The V gene is TRBV3-1, the J gene TRBJ2-2, with TRBD1 matching over 12 bases. Trimming removed 3 bases from V and 3 bases from J; junction bases left unmatched: 2. This CDR3 has 16 amino acids. The germline gives CDR1 LGHDT, CDR2 YNNKEL (reference sequence). Here the CDR3 DNA reads TGTGCCAGCAGCCAGGGGACAGGGGGCGACACCGGGGAGCTGTTTTTT. This sequence encodes CASSQGTGGDTGELFF.

This clonotype was observed at least ten times. The V gene is TRBV15, the J gene TRBJ2-7, with D tentatively TRBD1 (5 bases). The germline V gene encodes CDR1 LNHNV and CDR2 YYDKDF (reference sequence). V was clipped by 6 bases and J by 9 bases, with 18 bases between them. The CDR3 extends over 13 amino acids. The CDR3 DNA is TGTGCCACCAGTACAGGTTTTGGTTTCGGGCAGTACGTC. Translated, it gives CATSTGFGFGQYV.

This clonotype was found many times. This rearrangement joins TRBV7-8 to TRBJ2-7; D may be TRBD1 (5 bases). V lost 5 bases to trimming and J lost 1 base, with 12 bases between them. This CDR3 is built from 14 residues. Germline assignment: CDR1 SGHVS and CDR2 FQNEAQ. CDR3 DNA sequence: TGTGCCAGCAGCGTGACAGTCGAGTCCTACGAGCAGTACGTC. It translates to CASSVTVESYEQYV.

This clonotype was observed many times. V and J are TRBV10-3 and TRBJ2-7; 7 positions agree with TRBD1. This CDR3 has 13 residues. The V gene's germline CDR1 is ENHRY and CDR2 SYGVKD. V was clipped by 7 bases and J by 6 bases; unmatched bases: 9. CDR3 DNA: TGTGCCATCAAGGAGACAGGGTATGGCGAGCAGTACTTC. Protein: CAIKETGYGEQYF.

This clonotype was seen a few times. V gene TRBV4-1 combines with J gene TRBJ1-5; TRBD1 is a possible D gene (6 bases). Between the trimmed V and J ends, which lost 5 bases and 3 bases, there was a span of 14 bases. This CDR3 comprises 15 residues. CDR1 and CDR2 from the germline V gene are MGHRA and YSYEKL. The CDR3 bases are TGCGCCAGCAGCATCACAGGGCCTAACAATCAGCCCCAGCATTTT. Amino acids: CASSITGPNNQPQHF.

This clonotype was observed many times. The gene calls are TRBV7-6 and TRBJ2-5; D ambiguous. The CDR3 sequence is 14 residues long. The V gene lost 5 bases and the J gene lost 2 bases, with 12 bases spanning the gap. Germline values: CDR1 SGHVS, CDR2 FNYEAQ. CDR3 sequence reads: CASSPTRVQETQYF. The CDR3 DNA is TGTGCCAGCAGCCCGACAAGGGTTCAAGAGACCCAGTACTTC.

This chain joins TRBV4-3 and TRBJ2-5, with 8 nucleotides matching TRBD2. CDR3 length: 17 residues. Germline V gene data show CDR1 as LGHNA and CDR2 as YSLEER. J was trimmed by 5 bases and V by 3 bases; bases with no gene match: 14. The CDR3 nucleotides are TGCGCCAGCAGCCAGGCCTCGTCGCGGGGGGCGGGGGAGACCCAGTACTTC. Its protein is CASSQASSRGAGETQYF.

This clonotype came up many times. The chain combines TRBV4-1 with TRBJ2-2; 8 nucleotides align to TRBD1. Germline lookup yields CDR1 MGHRA and CDR2 YSYEKL. Germline trimming cut 7 bases from V and 4 bases from J; bases unmatched to any gene: 2. CDR3 length: 13 amino acids. CDR3 amino acids: CASTDRGTGELFF. Here the CDR3 DNA reads TGCGCCAGCACCGACAGGGGCACCGGGGAGCTGTTTTTT.

This clonotype was detected many times. The rearrangement joins TRBV11-2 to TRBJ2-1; 8 nucleotides match TRBD2. Per the germline V gene, CDR1 is SGHAT and CDR2 is FQNNGV. CDR3 length: 16 residues. Trimming took 5 bases from V and 3 from J; bases not matched to a gene: 9. CDR3 bases: TGTGCCAGCAGCCCTCCGGGACTAGAAGACTACAATGAGCAGTTCTTC. It translates to CASSPPGLEDYNEQFF.

This clonotype was seen repeatedly, ten times or more. CDR3 sequence (DNA): TGTGCCAGCAGCTTCGGTATCGGCGAGCAGTACGTC. Translation gives CASSFGIGEQYV. The rearrangement uses TRBV7-9 and TRBJ2-7; D unresolved. The V end was cut by 3 bases, the J end by 6 bases, with 9 bases between. Germline CDR1 SEHNR, CDR2 FQNEAQ (reference sequence). The CDR3 length is 12 residues.

The chain is built from TRBV10-3 and TRBJ2-3; TRBD2 matches at 9 bases. CDR3 size: 16 residues. Germline V gives CDR1 ENHRY, CDR2 SYGVKD. J lost 5 bases, V lost 3 bases, and 9 bases had no gene match. The CDR3: CAISDLRGGLGDTQYF. The CDR3, as DNA: TGTGCCATCAGTGACCTGCGGGGGGGATTAGGAGATACGCAGTATTTT.

The table lists this clonotype with a few counts. V usage is TRBV7-9 and J usage is TRBJ1-5, with 8 bases fitting TRBD1. This CDR3 is 14 amino acids long. Unmatched junction bases numbered 4, after V lost 5 bases and J lost 4 bases. Germline V CDR1 and CDR2: SEHNR, FQNEAQ (reference sequence). The CDR3 coding sequence is TGTGCCAGCAGCGGACAGGGTTTGAATCAGCCCCAGCATTTT. The encoded protein is CASSGQGLNQPQHF.

The chain recombines TRBV4-3 with TRBJ1-1; D remains ambiguous. Trimming removed 0 bases at V and 4 bases at J, with 6 bases between. The CDR3 is 13 residues long. Germline V lookup: CDR1 LGHNA, CDR2 YSLEER. CDR3 sequence: CASSQEWGTEAFF. The CDR3 DNA sequence: TGCGCCAGCAGCCAAGAGTGGGGCACTGAAGCTTTCTTT.

This clonotype has at least ten counts. V usage is TRBV11-1 and J usage is TRBJ1-1, with no clear D. Trimming cost V 5 bases and J 4 bases, with 8 bases left between them. Germline V gene lookup returns CDR1 SGHAT and CDR2 FQDESV (reference sequence). The CDR3 is made up of 12 amino acids. The CDR3 DNA follows: TGTGCCAGCAGCGAAAGTACCACTGAAGCTTTCTTT. This encodes CASSESTTEAFF.